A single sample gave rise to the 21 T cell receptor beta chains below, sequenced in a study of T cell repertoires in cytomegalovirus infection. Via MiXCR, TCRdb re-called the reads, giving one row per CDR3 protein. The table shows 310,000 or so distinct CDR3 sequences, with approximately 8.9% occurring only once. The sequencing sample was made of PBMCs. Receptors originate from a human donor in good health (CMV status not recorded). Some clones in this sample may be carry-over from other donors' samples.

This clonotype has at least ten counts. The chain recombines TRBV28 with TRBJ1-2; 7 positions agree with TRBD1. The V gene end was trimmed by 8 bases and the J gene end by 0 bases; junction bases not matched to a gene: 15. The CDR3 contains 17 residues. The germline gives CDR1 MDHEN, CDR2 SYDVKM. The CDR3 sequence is CASFDLDRAGPNYGYTF. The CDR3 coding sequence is TGTGCCAGCTTTGACCTCGACAGGGCCGGACCTAACTATGGCTACACCTTC.

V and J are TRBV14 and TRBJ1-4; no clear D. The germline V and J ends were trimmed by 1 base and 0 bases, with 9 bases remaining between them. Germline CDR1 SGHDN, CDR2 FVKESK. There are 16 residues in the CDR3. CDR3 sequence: CASSQGRRTTNEKLFF. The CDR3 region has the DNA TGTGCCAGCAGCCAAGGGCGACGGACAACTAATGAAAAACTGTTTTTT.

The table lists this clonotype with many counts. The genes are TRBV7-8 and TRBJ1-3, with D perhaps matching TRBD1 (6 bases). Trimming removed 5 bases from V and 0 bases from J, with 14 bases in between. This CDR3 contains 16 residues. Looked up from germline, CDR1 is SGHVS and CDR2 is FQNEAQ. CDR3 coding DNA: TGTGCCAGCAGCACGGGGACATCCTTCTCTGGAAACACCATATATTTT. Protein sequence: CASSTGTSFSGNTIYF.

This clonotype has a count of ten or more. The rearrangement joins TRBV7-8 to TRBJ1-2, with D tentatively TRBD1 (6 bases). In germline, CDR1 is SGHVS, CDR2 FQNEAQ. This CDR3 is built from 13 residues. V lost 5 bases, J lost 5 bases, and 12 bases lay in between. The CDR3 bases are TGTGCCAGCAGCATCCGGACAGTTTATGGCTACACCTTC. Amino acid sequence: CASSIRTVYGYTF.

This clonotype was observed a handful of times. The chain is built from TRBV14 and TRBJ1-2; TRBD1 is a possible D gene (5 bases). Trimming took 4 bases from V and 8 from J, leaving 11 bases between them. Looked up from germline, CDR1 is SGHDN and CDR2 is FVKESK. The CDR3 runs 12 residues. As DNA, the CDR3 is TGTGCCAGCAGCCTTGGACGGACAGGCTACACCTTC. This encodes CASSLGRTGYTF.

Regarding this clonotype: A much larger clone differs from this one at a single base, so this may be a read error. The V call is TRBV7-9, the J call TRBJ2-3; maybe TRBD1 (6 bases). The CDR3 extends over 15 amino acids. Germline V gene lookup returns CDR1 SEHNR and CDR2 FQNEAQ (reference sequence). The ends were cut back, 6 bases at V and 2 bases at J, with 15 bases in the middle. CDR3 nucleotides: TGTGCCAGCAGTCAAACAGGGTTTACCACAGATACGCAGTATTTT. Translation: CASSQTGFTTDTQYF.

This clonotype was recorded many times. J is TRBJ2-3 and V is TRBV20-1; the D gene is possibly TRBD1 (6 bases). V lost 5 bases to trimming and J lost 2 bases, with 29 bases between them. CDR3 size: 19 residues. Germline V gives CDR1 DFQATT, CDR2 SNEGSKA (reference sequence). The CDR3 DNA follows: TGCAGTGCTGGAAGTCCTCCAGGGGAGCTTCCGGAGACCACAGATACGCAGTATTTT. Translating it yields CSAGSPPGELPETTDTQYF.

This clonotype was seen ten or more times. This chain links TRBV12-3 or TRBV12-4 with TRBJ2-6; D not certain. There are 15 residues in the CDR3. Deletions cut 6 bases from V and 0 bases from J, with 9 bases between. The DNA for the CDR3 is TGTGCCAGCAGAACCCCTTCCTCTGGGGCCAACGTCCTGACTTTC. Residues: CASRTPSSGANVLTF.

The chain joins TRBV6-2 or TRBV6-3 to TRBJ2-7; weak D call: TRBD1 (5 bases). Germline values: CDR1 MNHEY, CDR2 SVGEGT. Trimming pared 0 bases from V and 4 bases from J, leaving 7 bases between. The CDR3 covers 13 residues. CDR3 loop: CASSYSQGYEQYV. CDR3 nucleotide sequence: TGTGCCAGCAGTTACTCGCAGGGATACGAGCAGTACGTC.

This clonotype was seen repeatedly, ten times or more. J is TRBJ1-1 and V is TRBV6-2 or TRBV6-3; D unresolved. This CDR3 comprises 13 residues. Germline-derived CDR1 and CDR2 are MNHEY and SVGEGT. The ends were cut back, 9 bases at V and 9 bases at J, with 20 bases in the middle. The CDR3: CASGSTSEVQAFF. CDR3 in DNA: TGTGCCAGTGGAAGCACCTCCGAGGTGCAAGCTTTCTTT.

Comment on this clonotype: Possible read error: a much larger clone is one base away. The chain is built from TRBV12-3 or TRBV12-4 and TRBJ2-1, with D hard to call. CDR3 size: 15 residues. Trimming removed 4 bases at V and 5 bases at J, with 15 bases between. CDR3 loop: CASSWWAVPDNEQFF. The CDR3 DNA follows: TGTGCCAGCAGTTGGTGGGCAGTGCCCGACAATGAGCAGTTCTTC.

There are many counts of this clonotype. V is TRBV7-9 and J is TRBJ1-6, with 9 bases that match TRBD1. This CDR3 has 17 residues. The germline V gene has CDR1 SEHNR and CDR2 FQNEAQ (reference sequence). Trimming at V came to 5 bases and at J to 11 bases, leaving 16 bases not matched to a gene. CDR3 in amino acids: CASSPHSQTGGFAPLHF. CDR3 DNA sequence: TGTGCCAGCAGCCCTCACTCGCAGACAGGGGGATTTGCACCCCTCCACTTT.

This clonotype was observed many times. CDR3 region: CASRPGQRTLGTYNEQFF. CDR3 sequence (DNA): TGTGCCAGTAGGCCGGGACAACGAACCCTGGGGACCTACAATGAGCAGTTCTTC. This chain uses TRBV19 with TRBJ2-1; a possible D gene is TRBD1 (6 bases). This CDR3 spans 18 amino acids. CDR1 is LNHDA and CDR2 is SQIVND in the germline V gene (reference sequence). V shed 6 bases and J shed 2 bases, with 23 bases lying between them.

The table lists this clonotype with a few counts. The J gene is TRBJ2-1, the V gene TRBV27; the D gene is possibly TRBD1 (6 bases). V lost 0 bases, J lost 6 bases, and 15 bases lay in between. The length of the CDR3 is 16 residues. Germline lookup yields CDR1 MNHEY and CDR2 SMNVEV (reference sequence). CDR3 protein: CASSLSAGAIVNEQFF. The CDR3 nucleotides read TGTGCCAGCAGTTTATCCGCAGGGGCAATTGTCAATGAGCAGTTCTTC.

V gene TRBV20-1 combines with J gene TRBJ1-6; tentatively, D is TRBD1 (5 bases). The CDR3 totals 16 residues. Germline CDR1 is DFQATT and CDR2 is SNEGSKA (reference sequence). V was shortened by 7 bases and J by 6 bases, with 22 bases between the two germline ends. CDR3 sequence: CSVRQGLNAPNSPLHF. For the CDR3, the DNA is TGCAGTGTTCGCCAGGGACTTAACGCCCCTAATTCACCCCTCCACTTT.

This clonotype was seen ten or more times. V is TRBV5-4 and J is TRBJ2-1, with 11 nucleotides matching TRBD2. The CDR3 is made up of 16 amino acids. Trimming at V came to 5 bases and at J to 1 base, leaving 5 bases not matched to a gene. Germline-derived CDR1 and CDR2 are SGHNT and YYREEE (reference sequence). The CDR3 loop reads CASSHSGGASYNEQFF. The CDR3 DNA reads TGTGCCAGCAGTCATAGCGGGGGGGCTTCCTACAATGAGCAGTTCTTC.

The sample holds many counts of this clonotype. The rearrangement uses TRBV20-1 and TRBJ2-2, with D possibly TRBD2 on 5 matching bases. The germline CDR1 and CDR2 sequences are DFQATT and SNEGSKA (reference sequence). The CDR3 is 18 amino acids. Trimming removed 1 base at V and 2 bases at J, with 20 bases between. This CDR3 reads CSARVRTGTNANTGELFF. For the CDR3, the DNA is TGCAGTGCTAGAGTACGTACGGGAACAAACGCTAACACCGGGGAGCTGTTTTTT.

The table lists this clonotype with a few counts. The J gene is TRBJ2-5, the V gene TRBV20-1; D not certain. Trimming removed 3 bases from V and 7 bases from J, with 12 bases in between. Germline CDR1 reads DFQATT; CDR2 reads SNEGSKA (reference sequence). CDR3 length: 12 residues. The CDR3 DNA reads TGCAGTGCTAGGGGCGCCCCAGGGACCCAGTACTTC. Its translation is CSARGAPGTQYF.

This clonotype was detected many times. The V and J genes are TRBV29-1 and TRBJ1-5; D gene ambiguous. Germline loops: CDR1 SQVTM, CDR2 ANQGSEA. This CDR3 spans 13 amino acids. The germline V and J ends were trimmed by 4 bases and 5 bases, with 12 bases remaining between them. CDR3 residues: CSVGEGGDQPQHF. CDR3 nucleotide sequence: TGCAGCGTTGGGGAGGGAGGAGATCAGCCCCAGCATTTT.

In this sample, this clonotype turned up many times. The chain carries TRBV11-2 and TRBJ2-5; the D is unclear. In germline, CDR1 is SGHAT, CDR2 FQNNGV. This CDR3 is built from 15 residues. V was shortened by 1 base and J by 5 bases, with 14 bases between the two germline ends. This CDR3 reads CASSLGTGYGETQYF. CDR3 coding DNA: TGTGCCAGCAGCTTAGGTACTGGGTACGGGGAGACCCAGTACTTC.

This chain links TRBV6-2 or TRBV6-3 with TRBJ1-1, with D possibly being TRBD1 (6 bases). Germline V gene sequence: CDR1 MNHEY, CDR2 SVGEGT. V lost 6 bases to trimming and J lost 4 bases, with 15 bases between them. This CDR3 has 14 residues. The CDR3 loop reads CASSLVWGATEAFF. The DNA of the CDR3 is TGTGCCAGCAGCCTTGTGTGGGGGGCCACTGAAGCTTTCTTT.